The 19 T cell receptor beta chains presented below share a single source sample, sequenced in a study of shared clonotypes between healthy human individuals. Sequencing was performed with immunoSEQ multiplex PCR; in TCRdb, only in-frame clones are kept and a portion is missing. The sample lists some 2,100,000 clones; almost 96% were seen once. Material: naive CD4+ T cells sorted from blood. Subset reported: CD45RA+ positively selected. These receptors came from a young man in good health.

The chain joins TRBV5-4 to TRBJ2-4; D unresolved. The CDR3 runs to 16 residues. Trimming took 0 bases from V and 1 from J, leaving 11 bases between them. Germline assignment: CDR1 SGHNT and CDR2 YYREEE (reference sequence). CDR3 protein: CASSLDGVMAKNIQYF. The CDR3 nucleotides read TGTGCCAGCAGCTTGGATGGAGTAATGGCCAAAAACATTCAGTACTTC.

As for this clone: The same CDR3 arises from other DNA sequences in this sample as well. CDR3 sequence (DNA): TGTGCCAGCTCACCACTTACAGGGGGCACTGAAGCTTTCTTT. Translated, it gives CASSPLTGGTEAFF. The chain has TRBV18 and TRBJ1-1; 8 positions match TRBD1. The CDR3 runs to 14 residues. Germline V gene sequence: CDR1 KGHSH, CDR2 LQKENI. Trimming cost V 1 base and J 4 bases; bases outside gene matches: 2.

The chain links TRBV4-1 to TRBJ1-2; D not resolved. Germline CDR1 reads MGHRA; CDR2 reads YSYEKL. The CDR3 spans 16 residues. Trimming removed 2 bases at V and 0 bases at J, with 13 bases between. DNA for the CDR3: TGCGCCAGCAGCCAACTCTCACAGCCAACTAACTATGGCTACACCTTC. Its translation is CASSQLSQPTNYGYTF.

V usage is TRBV5-1 and J usage is TRBJ2-2; D is undetermined. V gave up 1 base and J gave up 6 bases, with 13 bases separating them. Per germline, CDR1 SGHRS and CDR2 YFSETQ. The CDR3 has 15 residues. CDR3 coding DNA: TGCGCCAGCAGCTTGTCTGACACCTCGGCCGGGGAGCTGTTTTTT. Translated: CASSLSDTSAGELFF.

The genes are TRBV30 and TRBJ2-1; unclear D gene. The CDR3 is made up of 13 amino acids. The germline gives CDR1 GTSNPN, CDR2 SVGIG (reference sequence). Trimming took 2 bases from V and 9 from J, leaving 14 bases between them. CDR3 bases: TGTGCCTGGAGTCCTCGTGGACCGAGTGAGCAGTTCTTC. Protein sequence: CAWSPRGPSEQFF.

The chain employs TRBV19 and TRBJ2-5; the D gene is possibly TRBD2 (5 bases). Trimming took 11 bases from V and 4 from J, leaving 20 bases between them. Germline V gene sequence: CDR1 LNHDA, CDR2 SQIVND (reference sequence). This CDR3 contains 14 residues. Here the CDR3 reads CASSQSGKTETQYF. CDR3 nucleotides: TGTGCCTCCTCTCAATCGGGGAAGACAGAGACCCAGTACTTC.

V usage is TRBV2 and J usage is TRBJ2-2; tentative D call: TRBD2 (6 bases). V dropped 6 bases and J dropped 6 bases, with 11 bases sitting between them. The CDR3 is 13 amino acids. From germline, CDR1 is SNHLY and CDR2 FYNNEI. The CDR3 sequence is CASRNGEAGELFF. CDR3 DNA sequence: TGTGCCAGCAGAAATGGGGAGGCCGGGGAGCTGTTTTTT.

This chain links TRBV18 with TRBJ1-2, with 7 bases lining up with TRBD1. This CDR3 is built from 15 residues. Germline V gene lookup returns CDR1 KGHSH and CDR2 LQKENI. The trim removed 3 bases at V and 4 bases at J, leaving 8 bases unmatched. CDR3 in DNA: TGTGCCAGCTCACCCGGACAGGCGACGATCTATGGCTACACCTTC. It translates to CASSPGQATIYGYTF.

Comments on this clone: Other DNA sequences in the same sample also yield this CDR3. The V and J genes are TRBV6-5 and TRBJ2-3, with TRBD1 identical over 8 bases. The germline V gene encodes CDR1 MNHEY and CDR2 SVGAGI. The J segment lost 6 bases and the V segment lost 5 bases, leaving 1 base of the junction unmatched. The CDR3 runs to 12 residues. The CDR3 region is CASSRQGDTQYF. As DNA, the CDR3 is TGTGCCAGCAGTCGACAGGGGGATACGCAGTATTTT.

V is TRBV5-1 and J is TRBJ1-6; TRBD1 might be the D (5 bases). V lost 5 bases, J lost 7 bases, and 10 bases lay in between. The CDR3 loop spans 13 amino acids. Germline assignment: CDR1 SGHRS and CDR2 YFSETQ. CDR3 nucleotide sequence: TGCGCCAGCAGGCCACAGGAAAATTCACCCCTCCACTTT. It translates to CASRPQENSPLHF.

This clone appeared once. The chain combines TRBV10-3 with TRBJ2-7; TRBD2 matches 7 bases. The V and J ends lost 8 bases and 7 bases, in that order; junction bases with no gene match: 8. Per the germline V gene, CDR1 is ENHRY and CDR2 is SYGVKD. The CDR3 contains 12 residues. CDR3 in amino acids: CAISSGYREQYF. The CDR3 nucleotides read TGTGCCATCTCTAGCGGTTATAGGGAGCAGTACTTC.

This clone showed up just once. This chain joins TRBV6-6 and TRBJ1-6, with TRBD1 as a possible D gene (5 bases). V was clipped by 6 bases and J by 7 bases, with 13 bases between them. The CDR3 has 14 residues. CDR1 and CDR2 (germline): MNHNY, SVGAGI (reference sequence). CDR3 region: CASSTLGGNSPLHF. The DNA of the CDR3 is TGTGCCAGCAGCACGTTGGGGGGGAATTCACCCCTCCACTTT.

The CDR3 DNA reads TGCGCCAGCAGCATCGGACTAGGGCCCTACGAGCAGTACTTC. Its protein product is CASSIGLGPYEQYF. The rearrangement joins TRBV5-1 to TRBJ2-7, with 7 bases identical to TRBD2. J gave up 2 bases and V 4 bases, and 6 bases lay outside the gene matches. The germline V gene encodes CDR1 SGHRS and CDR2 YFSETQ. This CDR3 contains 14 residues.

The rearrangement joins TRBV15 to TRBJ1-2; the D is unclear. Trimming removed 11 bases from V and 7 bases from J, with 17 bases in between. The CDR3 contains 12 residues. Germline CDR1 LNHNV, CDR2 YYDKDF (reference sequence). The CDR3 sequence is CAARRGSGGYTF. Written as DNA, the CDR3 is TGTGCCGCCCGCCGGGGTTCGGGTGGCTACACCTTC.

This rearrangement joins TRBV18 to TRBJ2-5; D tentatively reads TRBD1 or TRBD2 (5 bases each). The length of the CDR3 is 15 residues. Germline V gives CDR1 KGHSH, CDR2 LQKENI. Trimming stripped 3 bases from V and 4 bases from J, with 15 bases between. CDR3 in amino acids: CASSPRKGSGETQYF. CDR3 DNA sequence: TGTGCCAGCTCACCGAGAAAGGGGAGTGGAGAGACCCAGTACTTC. Full variable domain (rest looked up from reference TRBV18 and TRBJ2-5): NAGVMQNPRHLVRRRGQEARLRCSPMKGHSHVYWYRQLPEEGLKFMVYLQKENIIDESGMPKERFSAEFPKEGPSILRIQQVVRGDSAAYFCASSPRKGSGETQYFGPGTRLLVL.

J is TRBJ1-5 and V is TRBV10-3; the D gene is possibly TRBD1 (5 bases). V was cut by 10 bases and J by 2 bases, with 9 bases left in between. In germline, CDR1 is ENHRY, CDR2 SYGVKD. The CDR3 has 12 amino acids. The CDR3 loop reads CATQGGNQPQHF. CDR3 in DNA: TGTGCCACCCAGGGAGGCAATCAGCCCCAGCATTTT.

This sequence joins TRBV28 and TRBJ1-5, with D perhaps matching TRBD1 (6 bases). Germline assignment: CDR1 MDHEN and CDR2 SYDVKM. The CDR3 consists of 13 residues. Trimming left V 8 bases short and J 4 bases short, with 12 bases between. The CDR3 region has the DNA TGTGCCAGCCGAGGGGGAGGTAATCAGCCCCAGCATTTT. Amino acids: CASRGGGNQPQHF.

V gene TRBV7-2 combines with J gene TRBJ2-2; D not resolved. This CDR3 comprises 12 residues. Germline V gives CDR1 SGHTA, CDR2 FQGNSA. V was clipped by 2 bases and J by 5 bases, with 3 bases between them. The DNA of the CDR3 is TGTGCCAGCAGCTTACGTACCGGGGAGCTGTTTTTT. The encoded protein is CASSLRTGELFF.

The chain has TRBV6-6 and TRBJ2-7; perhaps TRBD1 as D (6 bases). With 5 bases removed from V and 4 bases from J, the gap between germline ends came to 15 bases. This CDR3 region has 14 residues. Germline V CDR1 and CDR2: MNHNY, SVGAGI (reference sequence). This CDR3 reads CASSGQSQAYEQYF. As DNA, the CDR3 is TGTGCCAGCAGTGGACAGTCGCAGGCGTACGAGCAGTACTTC.